Ten or more counts support the clone carrying this T cell receptor beta chain. The antigen is unknown. This record belongs to a study of regulatory T cells in long-lasting Graves disease. CDR1 and CDR2 from the germline V gene are GTSNPN and SVGIG (reference sequence). V dropped 8 bases and J dropped 2 bases, with 23 bases sitting between them. The CDR3 is made up of 16 amino acids. This sample's time point: newly diagnosed GD, antithyroid drugs for less than 3 months. Isolated PBMC RNA provided the starting material for the TCR library. Overall study results and limits: TCR diversity was lower in persistent Graves' patients than in newly diagnosed ones.

Sequencing libraries for TCR beta were prepared with iRepertoire HTBI primers and Arm-PCR of CDR3 regions. TCRdb fed the multiplex PCR reads into MiXCR, producing one record per CDR3 protein. Counted here are 400,000 to 500,000 distinct CDR3 sequences, less than 20% occurring once; the ten biggest clones make up about 23%. The same sample was also used in a study of T cells in Graves' hyperthyroidism and ophthalmopathy. That study reports: A first-round RT-PCR of the TCR CDR3 used the HTBI primer set.

This chain connects TRBV30 to TRBJ2-3; D is possibly TRBD2 (6 bases). The TCR comes from a young woman with Graves disease. Specimen: peripheral blood mononuclear cells (PBMCs), collected at new diagnosis, from a patient treated with antithyroid drugs. CDR3 in DNA: TGTGCCGGAAACCGTCTCCCTCGGGAGAACACAGATACGCAGTATTTT. It yields the protein CAGNRLPRENTDTQYF.